This T cell receptor beta chain emerged from a study of blood T cell repertoires in COVID-19. In the study overall: COVID-19 samples from acute and convalescent phases originated in the United States, Italy and Spain. Sources were T cells, B-cell-depleted T cells, or PBMCs; the material itself was cDNA or gDNA.

Measured with immunoSEQ multiplex PCR; TCRdb has only the in-frame clones, and not every one. The data show 170,000 or so clones, over 75% seen once. Trimming at V came to 7 bases and at J to 1 base, leaving 4 bases not matched to a gene. The CDR3 sequence is 14 residues long. Per germline, CDR1 SNHLY and CDR2 FYNNEI. In terms of age and location, participants ranged from about 18 to 100 years and lived in approximately 26 US areas. Cohort placement rested on clinical history that participants reported themselves. The clonotype was recovered from a woman under 30 who had recovered from COVID-19. Sequencing used PBMCs or T cells enriched from blood (not recorded which). The V call is TRBV2, the J call TRBJ2-3; 8 bases line up with TRBD2. CDR3 sequence reads: CASKGREGTDTQYF. Here the CDR3 DNA reads TGTGCCAGCAAGGGGCGGGAGGGCACAGATACGCAGTATTTT.